The present T cell receptor beta chain was sequenced within a study of OX40 agonist ivuxolimab in advanced cancers. Study-wide background: The mean age was about 61 years, ranging from about 23 to 85, with 82.7% of participants male. Eligibility admitted prior anti-PD-1, anti-PD-L1 or anti-CTLA-4 therapy; around 38% had some.

Enrollment shut out patients with autoimmune disease history or systemic immunosuppression. Using immunoSEQ multiplex PCR, the repertoire was profiled, and TCRdb retains in-frame clones only, with some absent. The data show roughly 67,000 clones, 80% to 95% seen once. Germline trimming cut 4 bases from V and 1 base from J; bases unmatched to any gene: 9. Per the germline V gene, CDR1 is SNHLY and CDR2 is FYNNEI. This CDR3 spans 18 amino acids. The receptor was derived from an adult with an advanced solid tumor such as melanoma, head and neck, liver or kidney cancer. The V and J genes are TRBV2 and TRBJ2-1; 11 nucleotides line up with TRBD2. The sample consisted of CD4+ or CD8+ T cells sorted from blood, taken in a trial of the OX40 agonist ivuxolimab. The CDR3 region is CASSVISGGALSYNEQFF. The CDR3 nucleotides are TGTGCCAGCAGTGTAATTAGCGGGGGGGCCTTGTCCTACAATGAGCAGTTCTTC.